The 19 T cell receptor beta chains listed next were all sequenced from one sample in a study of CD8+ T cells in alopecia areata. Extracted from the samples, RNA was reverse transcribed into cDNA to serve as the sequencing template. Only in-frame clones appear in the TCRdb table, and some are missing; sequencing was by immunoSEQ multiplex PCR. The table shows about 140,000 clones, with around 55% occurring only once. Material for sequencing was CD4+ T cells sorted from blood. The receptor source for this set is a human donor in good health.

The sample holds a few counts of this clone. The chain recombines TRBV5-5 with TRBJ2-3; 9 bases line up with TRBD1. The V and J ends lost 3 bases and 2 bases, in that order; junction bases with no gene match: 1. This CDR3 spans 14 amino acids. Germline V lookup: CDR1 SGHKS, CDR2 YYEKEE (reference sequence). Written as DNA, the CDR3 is TGTGCCAGCAGCTGGACAGGGGACACAGATACGCAGTATTTT. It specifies CASSWTGDTDTQYF.

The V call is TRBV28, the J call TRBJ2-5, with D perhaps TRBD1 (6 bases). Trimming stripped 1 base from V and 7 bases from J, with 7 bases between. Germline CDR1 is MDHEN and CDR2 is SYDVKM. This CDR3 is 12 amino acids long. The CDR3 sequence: CASSLLGGTQYF. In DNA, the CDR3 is TGTGCCAGCAGTTTATTAGGGGGGACCCAGTACTTC.

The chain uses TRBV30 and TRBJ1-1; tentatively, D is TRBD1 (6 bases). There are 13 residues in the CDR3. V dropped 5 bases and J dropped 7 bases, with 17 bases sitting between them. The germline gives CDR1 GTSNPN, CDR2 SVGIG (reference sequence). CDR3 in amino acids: CAWDLLGGGEAFF. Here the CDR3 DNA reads TGTGCCTGGGACCTACTTGGGGGCGGTGAAGCTTTCTTT.

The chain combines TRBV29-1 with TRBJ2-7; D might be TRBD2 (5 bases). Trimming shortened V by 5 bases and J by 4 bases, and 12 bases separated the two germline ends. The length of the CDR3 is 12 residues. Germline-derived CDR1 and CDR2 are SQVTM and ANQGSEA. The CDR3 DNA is TGCAGCGTTTTGAGGACTCCGTACGAGCAGTACTTC. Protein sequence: CSVLRTPYEQYF.

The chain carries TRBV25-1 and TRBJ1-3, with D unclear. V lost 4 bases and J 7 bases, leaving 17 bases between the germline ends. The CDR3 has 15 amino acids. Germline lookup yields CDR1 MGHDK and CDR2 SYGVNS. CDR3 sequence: CASSGVHLSGNTIYF. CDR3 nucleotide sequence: TGTGCCAGCAGTGGTGTCCACCTCTCCGGGAACACCATATATTTT.

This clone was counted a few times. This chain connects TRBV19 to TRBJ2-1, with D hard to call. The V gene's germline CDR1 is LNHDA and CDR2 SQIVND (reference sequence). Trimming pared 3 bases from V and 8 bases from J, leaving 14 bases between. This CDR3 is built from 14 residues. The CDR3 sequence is CASSIRVFAYEQFF. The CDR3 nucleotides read TGTGCCAGTAGTATTCGGGTTTTTGCTTATGAGCAGTTCTTC.

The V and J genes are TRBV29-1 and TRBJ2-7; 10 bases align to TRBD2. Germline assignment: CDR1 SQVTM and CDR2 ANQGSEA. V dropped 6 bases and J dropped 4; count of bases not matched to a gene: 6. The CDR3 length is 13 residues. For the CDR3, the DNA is TGCAGCGTATGGACTAGCGGACCATACGAGCAGTACTTC. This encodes CSVWTSGPYEQYF.

CDR3 bases: TGTGCCAGCAGCTGGGGGCCGGGCACGAACACTGAAGCTTTCTTT. Translated, it gives CASSWGPGTNTEAFF. The chain has TRBV5-6 and TRBJ1-1, with a tentative D call TRBD1 (6 bases). V lost 3 bases, J lost 1 base, and 13 bases lay in between. The CDR3 runs to 15 residues. The germline gives CDR1 SGHDT, CDR2 YYEEEE.

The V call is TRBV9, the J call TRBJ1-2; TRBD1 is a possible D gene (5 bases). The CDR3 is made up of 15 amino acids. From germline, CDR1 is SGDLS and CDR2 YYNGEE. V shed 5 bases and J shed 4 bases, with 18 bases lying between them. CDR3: CASRKSGTSVYGYTF. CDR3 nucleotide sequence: TGTGCCAGCAGAAAATCAGGGACGTCGGTCTATGGCTACACCTTC.

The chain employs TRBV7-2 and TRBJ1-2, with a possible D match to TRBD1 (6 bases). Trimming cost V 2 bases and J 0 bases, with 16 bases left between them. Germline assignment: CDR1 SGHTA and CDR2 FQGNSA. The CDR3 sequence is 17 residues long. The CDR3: CASSLFRGRSSNYGYTF. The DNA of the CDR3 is TGTGCCAGCAGCTTATTCAGGGGACGAAGCTCTAACTATGGCTACACCTTC.

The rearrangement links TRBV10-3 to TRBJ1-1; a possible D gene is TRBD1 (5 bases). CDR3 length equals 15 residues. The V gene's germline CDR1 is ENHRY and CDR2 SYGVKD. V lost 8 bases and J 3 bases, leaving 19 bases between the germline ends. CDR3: CAIRGGGGRDTEAFF. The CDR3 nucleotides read TGTGCCATCCGGGGAGGCGGGGGTCGGGACACTGAAGCTTTCTTT.

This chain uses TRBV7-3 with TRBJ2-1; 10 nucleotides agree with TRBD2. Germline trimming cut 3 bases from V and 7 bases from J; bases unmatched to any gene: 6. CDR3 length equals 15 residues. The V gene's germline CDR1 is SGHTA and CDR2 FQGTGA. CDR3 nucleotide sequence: TGTGCCAGCAGCTTCGCTAGCGGGAGTTCTAATGAGCAGTTCTTC. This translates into CASSFASGSSNEQFF.

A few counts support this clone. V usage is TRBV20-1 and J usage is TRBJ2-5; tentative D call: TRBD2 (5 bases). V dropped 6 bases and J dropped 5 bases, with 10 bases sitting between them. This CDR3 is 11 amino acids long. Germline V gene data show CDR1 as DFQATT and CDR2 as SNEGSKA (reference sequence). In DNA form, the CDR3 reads TGCAGTGCGGAGGCATTGGAGACCCAGTACTTC. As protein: CSAEALETQYF.

CDR3 sequence reads: CASSEDGSGYEQYF. The DNA of the CDR3 is TGTGCCAGCAGTGAAGACGGGAGCGGTTACGAGCAGTACTTC. J is TRBJ2-7 and V is TRBV2, with D maybe TRBD2 (6 bases). The CDR3 has 14 amino acids. V was pared by 1 base and J by 4 bases, with 11 bases between. Germline lookup yields CDR1 SNHLY and CDR2 FYNNEI.

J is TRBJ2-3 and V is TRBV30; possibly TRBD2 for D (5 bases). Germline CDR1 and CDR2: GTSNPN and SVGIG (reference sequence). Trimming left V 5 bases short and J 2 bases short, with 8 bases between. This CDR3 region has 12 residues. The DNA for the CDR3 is TGTGCCTGGGGACTCATCACAGATACGCAGTATTTT. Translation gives CAWGLITDTQYF. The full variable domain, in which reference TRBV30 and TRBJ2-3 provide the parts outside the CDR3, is SQTIHQWPATLVQPVGSPLSLECTVEGTSNPNLYWYRQAAGRGLQLLFYSVGIGQISSEVPQNLSASRPQDRQFILSSKKLLLSDSGFYLCAWGLITDTQYFGPGTRLTVL.

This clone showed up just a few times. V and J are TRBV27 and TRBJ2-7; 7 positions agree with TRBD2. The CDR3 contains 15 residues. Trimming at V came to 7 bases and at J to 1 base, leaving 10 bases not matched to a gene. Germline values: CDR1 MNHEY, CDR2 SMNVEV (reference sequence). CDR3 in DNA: TGTGCCAGCACGGGGAGGGGAGTTGGGTCCTACGAGCAGTACTTC. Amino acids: CASTGRGVGSYEQYF.

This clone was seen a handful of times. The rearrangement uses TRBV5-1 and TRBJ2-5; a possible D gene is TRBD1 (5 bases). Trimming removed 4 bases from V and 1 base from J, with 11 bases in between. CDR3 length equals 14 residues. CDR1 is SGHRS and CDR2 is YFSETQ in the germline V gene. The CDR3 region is CASSNTGFQETQYF. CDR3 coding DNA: TGCGCCAGCAGCAATACAGGATTCCAAGAGACCCAGTACTTC.

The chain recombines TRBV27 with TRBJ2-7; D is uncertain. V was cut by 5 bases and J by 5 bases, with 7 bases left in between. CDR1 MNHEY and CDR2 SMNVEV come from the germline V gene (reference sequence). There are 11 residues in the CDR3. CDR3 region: CASSLPHEQYF. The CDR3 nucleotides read TGTGCCAGCAGTCTCCCTCACGAGCAGTACTTC.

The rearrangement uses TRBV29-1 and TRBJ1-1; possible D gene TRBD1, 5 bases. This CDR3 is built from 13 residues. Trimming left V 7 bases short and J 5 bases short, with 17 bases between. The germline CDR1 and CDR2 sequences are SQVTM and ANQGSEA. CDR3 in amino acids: CSARRGNPTEAFF. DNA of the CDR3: TGCAGCGCCCGAAGGGGCAACCCAACTGAAGCTTTCTTT.